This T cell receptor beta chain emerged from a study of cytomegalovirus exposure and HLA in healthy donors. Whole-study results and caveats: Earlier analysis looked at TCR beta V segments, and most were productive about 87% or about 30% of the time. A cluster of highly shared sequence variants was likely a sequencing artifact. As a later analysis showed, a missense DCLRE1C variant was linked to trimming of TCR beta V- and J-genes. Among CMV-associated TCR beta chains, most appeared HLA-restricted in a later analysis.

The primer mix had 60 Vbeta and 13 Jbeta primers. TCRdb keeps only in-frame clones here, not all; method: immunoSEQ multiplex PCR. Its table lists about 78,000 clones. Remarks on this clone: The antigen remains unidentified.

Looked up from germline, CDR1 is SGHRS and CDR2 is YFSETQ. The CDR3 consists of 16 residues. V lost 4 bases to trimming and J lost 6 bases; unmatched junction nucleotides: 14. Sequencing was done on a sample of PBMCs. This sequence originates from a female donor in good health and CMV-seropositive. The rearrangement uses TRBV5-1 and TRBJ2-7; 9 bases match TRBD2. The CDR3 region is CASSLLHLAGDGEQYF. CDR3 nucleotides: TGCGCCAGCAGCCTGCTGCACTTAGCGGGAGACGGCGAGCAGTACTTC.